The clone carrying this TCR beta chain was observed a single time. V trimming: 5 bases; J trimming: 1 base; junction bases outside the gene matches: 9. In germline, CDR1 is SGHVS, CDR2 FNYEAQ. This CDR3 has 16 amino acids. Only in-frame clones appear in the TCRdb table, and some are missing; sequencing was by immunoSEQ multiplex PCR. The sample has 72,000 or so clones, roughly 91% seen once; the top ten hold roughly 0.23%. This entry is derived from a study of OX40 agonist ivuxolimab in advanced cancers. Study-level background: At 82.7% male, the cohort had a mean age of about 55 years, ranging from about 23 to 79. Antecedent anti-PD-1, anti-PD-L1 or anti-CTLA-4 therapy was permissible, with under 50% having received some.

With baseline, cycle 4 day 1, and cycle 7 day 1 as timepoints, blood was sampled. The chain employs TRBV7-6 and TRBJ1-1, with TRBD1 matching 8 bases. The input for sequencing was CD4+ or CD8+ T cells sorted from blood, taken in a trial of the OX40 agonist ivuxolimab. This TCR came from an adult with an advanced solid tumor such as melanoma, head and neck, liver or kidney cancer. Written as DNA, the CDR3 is TGTGCCAGCAGCCCGACAGCCGGGACAGGGAACACTGAAGCTTTCTTT. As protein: CASSPTAGTGNTEAFF.